This record covers a single T cell receptor (beta chain). The sample holds a few counts of this clone. Its binding antigen is unknown. No base quality values were provided; no much bigger clone lies one nucleotide off. The record originates from a study of cytomegalovirus exposure and HLA in healthy donors (TCRdb year 2017). Background on the whole study: An earlier analysis of under 600 of the donors reported more than 250 Gb of sequence data and some 100 million unique TCR beta sequences from some 180 million T cells. An early release covering about 600 HLA-typed donors comprised 250 to 350 gigabases of sequencing data and some 79 million unique TCR sequences. Of the 398 genotyped donors, approximately 81% were placed in the genetic ancestry cluster associated with self-reported Caucasian donors. The study was designed to test whether signatures of past pathogen exposure could be identified by cataloging public T cell receptors. The T cell repertoires of 670 or so subjects were profiled by immunosequencing and related to cytomegalovirus serostatus. A separate validation cohort of approximately 120 different subjects was used in addition to the 666-subject first cohort. To predict cytomegalovirus infection status, the study combined high-throughput TCR immunosequencing, statistical association of individual TCRs with disease status, and machine learning. In a later analysis, previously published TCR beta repertoires from fewer than 750 donors were re-analyzed and high-resolution HLA genotyping was added so that TCR occurrence patterns could be studied. Rather than drawing on any new phenotypic data, the later analysis identified candidate immune exposures from TCR beta sequences and the way those sequences occurred across donors. An earlier analysis of about 620 of the donors applied high-throughput TCR beta sequencing to assess whether each TCR beta V gene segment acted as functional or pseudogenic. Donor age, sex, ethnicity and CMV serostatus were compiled together with the repertoire data. A later genetic analysis used genome-wide SNP genotypes for about 65% of the roughly 670 donors, treating that subset as a discovery cohort. All discovery cohort repertoires had been generated on a single sequencing platform. Class I and class II HLA loci were covered by the typing at four-digit resolution. Typing coverage differed by locus: A, B, C, DRB1 and DQB1 were typed in roughly 620-640 donors, DQA1 in about 550, DPA1 in over 600, and DPB1 in roughly 470. Five DR-DQ haplotypes were handled as single units for association and clustering, since linkage in the cohort was strong. Across some 400 genotyped donors of the cohort, an average of about 240,000 unique TCR beta nucleotide sequences per donor were sequenced, and roughly 18% of those sequences were non-productive. General findings and caveats noted by the study authors: A later genetic analysis associated a missense DCLRE1C variant with V-gene and J-gene trimming of TCR beta chains, and an independent cohort replicated the association. A few of the identified cytomegalovirus-associated TCR beta chains were confirmed in vitro to be specific for cytomegalovirus antigens. The classifier was reported to diagnose cytomegalovirus status with high specificity and sensitivity in both the original and validation cohorts. An earlier analysis of around 540 of the donors showed that most TCR beta V segments appeared in productive rearrangements either about 90% or about 30% of the time, which broadly matched IMGT annotations. The earlier analysis of approximately 540 of the donors excluded roughly 17 rarely observed V segments, including chromosome 9 orphons, because counts were too low. When HLA alleles, especially DR and DQ, strongly co-occurred, attributing TCR associations to individual alleles was difficult. Immune exposure information for the cohort was limited to CMV serostatus. Specific HLA alleles were associated with 16,951 TCR beta sequences at a false discovery rate of 0.05 in a later analysis. A further reported finding was that TCR beta sequences accurately predicted the HLA-A and HLA-B alleles for most subjects in the first cohort. According to a later analysis, TCR association rates differed among HLA loci, with DRB1 alleles showing the most associated TCRs and HLA-C alleles showing the fewest. In the study, roughly 160 TCR beta chains were listed as associated with cytomegalovirus. A group of highly shared sequence variants was considered likely to be a technical artifact of the sequencing pipeline. Because the 87-base-pair reads could not distinguish some IMGT-functional V segments, including TRBV6-2 and TRBV6-3, those segments were excluded. According to a later analysis, parvovirus B19, influenza, CMV and Epstein-Barr virus appeared linked to several top co-occurrence clusters. While some public TCRs were present in many individuals, most TCR sequences turned up only very rarely across donors. It was suggested by the authors that the approach could potentially be generalized to other disease states and immunological phenotypes. This cohort had only TCR beta chains sequenced, and the lack of alpha or paired-chain data limited which features could be detected. Linkage disequilibrium might explain the correlated functional status among segregating V segments, but an unknown experimental factor could not be excluded. Because some donors lacked HLA typing at each locus, the association tests relied only on the typed subset. Compared with equally common non-associated chains, HLA-associated TCR beta chains in a later analysis were more clonally expanded and had lower generation probabilities. Most CMV-associated TCR beta chains appeared to be HLA-restricted in a later analysis, and the HLA associations seemed to be driven largely by CMV exposure. A later genetic analysis reported fewer N-insertions in productive TCRs among donors in an Asian-associated ancestry cluster than the roughly 620-donor mean. Sequencing depth was assumed to be roughly uniform across donors in the presence/absence analyses, though that assumption may not hold.

Library preparation used the immunoSEQ multiplex PCR assay. For the multiplex PCR, a mixture combining 60 forward primers for TCR Vbeta segments and 13 reverse primers for TCR Jbeta segments was used. A multiplex PCR assay on genomic DNA amplified the CDR3 region of rearranged TCR beta genes. Amplified TCR beta libraries were sequenced as 87-base-pair reads on the Illumina HiSeq System. The study's processing was this. A later analysis tallied around 80 million unique TCR beta chains across the 666 repertoires, and about 12 million of those chains were shared by two or more donors. Raw reads were error-corrected and collapsed into unique sequences with a nearest-neighbor algorithm that merged closely related sequences to remove PCR and sequencing errors. Alignment of CDR3 sequences to IMGT reference sequences was used to assign V, D and J gene segments. For a sequence to be retained, at least a six-nucleotide match to both a V gene segment and a J gene segment was required. Rearrangements were called productive when the CDR3 lacked stop codons and stayed in frame with V and J; all others were non-productive. Following IMGT convention, CDR3 was defined as the stretch from the second conserved V-encoded cysteine up to the conserved J-encoded phenylalanine. In an earlier analysis of some 550 of the donors, sequences lacking an unambiguous match to a single V gene segment were excluded. In an earlier analysis of some 590 of the donors, a V segment was called functional when productive rearrangements were above 56.7%, and segregating when the standard deviation between donors exceeded 5%. To diagnose cytomegalovirus status from the catalog of TCR beta chain sequences, a statistical classification framework was built. V and J gene assignment, in a later analysis, came from comparing TCR nucleotide sequences with IMGT/GENE-DB human TR gene sequences. Using the TCRdist pipeline, a later analysis assigned CDR3 sequences along with most-parsimonious VDJ recombination scenarios. In a later analysis, each TCR beta chain was defined by its CDR3 amino acid sequence together with its V-gene family, and reads lacking a unique V-gene family were excluded. To address suspected cross-contamination and a sequencing artifact, a later analysis removed approximately 590 highly shared, low-generation-probability nucleotide sequences. In a later analysis, a clonal expansion index was calculated for each public chain from normalized within-repertoire ranks of inferred template counts. Generation probabilities in a later analysis came from a VDJ recombination model fitted to out-of-frame rearrangements, and those results were checked against IGoR. In a later analysis, TCR-TCR, TCR-HLA and TCR-CMV co-occurrence was scored with hypergeometric tests, and a repertoire-size bias correction was applied to TCR pairs. False discovery rates were estimated in a later analysis by permuting HLA or CMV assignments 20 times. In a later analysis, co-occurring TCRs were grouped with DBSCAN, and TCRdist sequence similarity was added when clustering was performed within HLA-allele-positive subsets. Repertoires with fewer than 30,000 or more than 120,000 public chains, plus five repertoires with anomalous nucleotide sharing, were excluded from co-occurrence clustering. This is the immuneACCESS table as TCRdb keeps it, with only in-frame sequences that have V and J called. A part of the clones is gone; compared with another copy, unresolved V genes explain less than half, and the rest is unexplained. Clone size and V and J calls were adopted from that table, with D and trimming inferred from the DNA. The sample includes approximately 41,000 clones, with roughly 80% observed a single time. Jointly, the top ten make up 2.7% of the sample.

CDR1 and CDR2 were assigned from the germline V gene as MRHNA and SNTAGT. Trimming leaves V shorter by 0 bases and J shorter by 4 bases, with the junction holding 5 bases beyond the gene matches. CDR3 length: 16 amino acids, cysteine to phenylalanine. The DNA shown is the 48-base CDR3, in frame from base 1. In total, just over 650 healthy bone marrow donors made up the cohort. At the time of sampling, every cohort member was nominally healthy, though immune exposures that went unrecorded were likely present. The donor tested CMV seronegative and was one of the 352 seronegative cohort members. Every donor gave a peripheral blood sample, and the peripheral blood mononuclear cells from that sample were used for TCR beta sequencing. The Qiagen DNeasy Blood Extraction Kit was used to extract genomic DNA from the blood cell samples.

The sequence was collected from a man in his fifties in good health and CMV-seronegative. Sequencing input: PBMCs. The V and J segments used are TRBV6-4 and TRBJ2-3, and 9 junctional nucleotides match TRBD2. The DNA sequence is given as TGTGCCAGCAGTGACTCTGCGGGAGGGACAGCAGATACGCAGTATTTT. Its protein product is CASSDSAGGTADTQYF.